This record concerns one T cell receptor beta chain sequence. Antigen: not known. The CDR3 is made up of 13 amino acids. V trimming: 8 bases; J trimming: 6 bases; junction bases outside the gene matches: 5. Germline V CDR1 and CDR2: LNHDA, SQIVND (reference sequence). The sample comes from a study of OX40 agonist ivuxolimab in advanced cancers. The study, taken as a whole, reports: Low normalized clonal expansion also occurred in some nonresponding patients. Clonal expansion was among the lowest in partial responders at 0.1-3.0 mg/kg, especially CD8+. Mean expanded clone counts were higher in CD8+ than CD4+ T cells. Clonal expansion was seen in CD4+ and CD8+ blood T cells by week 6 at 0.1 to 3.0 mg/kg.

Measured with immunoSEQ multiplex PCR; TCRdb has only the in-frame clones, and not every one. The data hold tens of thousands of clones, with roughly 90% observed a single time. The material sequenced was CD4+ or CD8+ T cells sorted from blood, taken in a trial of the OX40 agonist ivuxolimab. J is TRBJ1-1 and V is TRBV19; 11 bases align to TRBD1. The TCR comes from an adult with an advanced solid tumor such as melanoma, head and neck, liver or kidney cancer. CDR3 protein: CASGQGALAEAFF. DNA of the CDR3: TGTGCCAGTGGACAGGGGGCACTGGCTGAAGCTTTCTTT.